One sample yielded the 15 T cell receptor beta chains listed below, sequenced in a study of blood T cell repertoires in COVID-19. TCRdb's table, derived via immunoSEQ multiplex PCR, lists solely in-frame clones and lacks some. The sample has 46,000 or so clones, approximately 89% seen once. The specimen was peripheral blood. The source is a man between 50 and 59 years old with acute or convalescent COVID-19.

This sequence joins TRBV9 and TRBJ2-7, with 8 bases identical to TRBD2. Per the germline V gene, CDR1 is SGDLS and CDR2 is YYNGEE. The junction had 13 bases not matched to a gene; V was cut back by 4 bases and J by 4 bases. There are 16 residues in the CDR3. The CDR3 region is CASSPRSSGVIYEQYF. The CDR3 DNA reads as TGTGCCAGCAGCCCGCGAAGTAGCGGGGTAATTTACGAGCAGTACTTC.

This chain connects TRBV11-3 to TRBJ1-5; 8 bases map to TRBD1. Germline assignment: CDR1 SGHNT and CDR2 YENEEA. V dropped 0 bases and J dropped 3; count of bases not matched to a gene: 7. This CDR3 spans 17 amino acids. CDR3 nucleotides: TGTGCCAGCAGCTTAGATTTGGGGGGACAGGTCAATCAGCCCCAGCATTTT. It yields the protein CASSLDLGGQVNQPQHF. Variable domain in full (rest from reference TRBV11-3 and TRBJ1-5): EAGVVQSPRYKIIEKKQPVAFWCNPISGHNTLYWYLQNLGQGPELLIRYENEEAVDDSQLPKDRFSAERLKGVDSTLKIQPAELGDSAVYLCASSLDLGGQVNQPQHFGDGTRLSIL.

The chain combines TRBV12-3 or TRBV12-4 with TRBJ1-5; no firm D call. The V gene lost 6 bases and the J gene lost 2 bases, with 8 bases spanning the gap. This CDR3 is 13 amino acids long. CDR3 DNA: TGTGCCAGCAGCTCGGTGGGCAATCAGCCCCAGCATTTT. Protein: CASSSVGNQPQHF.

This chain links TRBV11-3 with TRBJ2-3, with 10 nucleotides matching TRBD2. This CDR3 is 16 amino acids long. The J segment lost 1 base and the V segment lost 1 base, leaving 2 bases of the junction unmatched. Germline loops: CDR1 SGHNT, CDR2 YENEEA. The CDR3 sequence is CASSLAAGGGTDTQYF. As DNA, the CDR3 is TGTGCCAGCAGCTTAGCAGCGGGGGGGGGCACAGATACGCAGTATTTT.

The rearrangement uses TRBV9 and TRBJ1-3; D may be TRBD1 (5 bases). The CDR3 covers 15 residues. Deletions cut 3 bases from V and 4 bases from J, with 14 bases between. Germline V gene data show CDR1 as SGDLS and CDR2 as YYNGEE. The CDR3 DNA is TGTGCCAGCAGCGGTTTAGGGGTTGCCGGAAACACCATATATTTT. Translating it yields CASSGLGVAGNTIYF. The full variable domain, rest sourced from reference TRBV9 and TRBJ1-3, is DSGVTQTPKHLITATGQRVTLRCSPRSGDLSVYWYQQSLDQGLQFLIQYYNGEERAKGNILERFSAQQFPDLHSELNLSSLELGDSALYFCASSGLGVAGNTIYFGEGSWLTVV.

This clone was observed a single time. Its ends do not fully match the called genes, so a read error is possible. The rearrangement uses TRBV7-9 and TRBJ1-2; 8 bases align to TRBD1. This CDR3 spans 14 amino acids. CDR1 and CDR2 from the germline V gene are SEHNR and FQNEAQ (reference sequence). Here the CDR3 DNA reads TGTGCCAGCAGTTTAGGGACAGGCGGGTATGGCTACACCTTC. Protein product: CASSLGTGGYGYTF.

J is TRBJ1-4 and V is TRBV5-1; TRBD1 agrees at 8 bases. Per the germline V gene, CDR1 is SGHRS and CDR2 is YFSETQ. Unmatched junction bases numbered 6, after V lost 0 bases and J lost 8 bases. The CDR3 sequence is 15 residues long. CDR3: CASSLGGTGREKLFF. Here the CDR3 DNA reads TGCGCCAGCAGCTTGGGAGGGACAGGTCGAGAAAAACTGTTTTTT.

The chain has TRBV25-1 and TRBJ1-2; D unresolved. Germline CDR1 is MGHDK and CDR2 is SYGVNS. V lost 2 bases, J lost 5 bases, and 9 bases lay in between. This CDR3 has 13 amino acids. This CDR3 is CASSEAAGYGYTF. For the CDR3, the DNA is TGTGCCAGCAGTGAAGCGGCGGGATATGGCTACACCTTC.

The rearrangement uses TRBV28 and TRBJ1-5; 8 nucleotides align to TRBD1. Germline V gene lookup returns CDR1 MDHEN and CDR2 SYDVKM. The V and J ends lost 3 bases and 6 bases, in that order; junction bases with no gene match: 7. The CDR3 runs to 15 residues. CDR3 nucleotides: TGTGCCAGCAGTTTTGGGACAGGCTACCGTCAGCCCCAGCATTTT. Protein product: CASSFGTGYRQPQHF. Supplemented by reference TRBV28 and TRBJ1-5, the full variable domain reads DVKVTQSSRYLVKRTGEKVFLECVQDMDHENMFWYRQDPGLGLRLIYFSYDVKMKEKGDIPEGYSVSREKKERFSLILESASTNQTSMYLCASSFGTGYRQPQHFGDGTRLSIL.

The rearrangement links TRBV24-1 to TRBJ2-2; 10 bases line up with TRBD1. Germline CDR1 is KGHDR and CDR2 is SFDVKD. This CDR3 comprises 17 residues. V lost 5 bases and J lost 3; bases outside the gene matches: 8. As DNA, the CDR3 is TGTGCCACCAGTGGGCCTGACAGGGGGCCCCACACCGGGGAGCTGTTTTTT. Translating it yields CATSGPDRGPHTGELFF.

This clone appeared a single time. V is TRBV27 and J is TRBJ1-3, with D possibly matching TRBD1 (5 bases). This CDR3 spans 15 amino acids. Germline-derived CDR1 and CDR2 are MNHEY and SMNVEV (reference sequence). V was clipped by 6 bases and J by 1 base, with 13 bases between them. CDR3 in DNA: TGTGCCAGCAGGGCTTCAGGGCTTTCTGGAAACACCATATATTTT. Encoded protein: CASRASGLSGNTIYF.

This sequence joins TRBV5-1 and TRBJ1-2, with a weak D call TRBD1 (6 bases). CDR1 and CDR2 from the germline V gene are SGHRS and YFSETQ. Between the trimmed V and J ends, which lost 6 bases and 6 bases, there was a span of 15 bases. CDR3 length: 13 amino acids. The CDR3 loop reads CASTETGGHGYTF. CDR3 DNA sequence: TGCGCCAGCACCGAAACTGGGGGCCATGGCTACACCTTC.

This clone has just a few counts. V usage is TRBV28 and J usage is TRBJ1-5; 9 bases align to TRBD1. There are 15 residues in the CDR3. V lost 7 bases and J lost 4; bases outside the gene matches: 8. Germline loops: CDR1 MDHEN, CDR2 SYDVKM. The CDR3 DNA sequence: TGTGCCAGCAACCTTTCCGGGACAGGGAATCAGCCCCAGCATTTT. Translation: CASNLSGTGNQPQHF. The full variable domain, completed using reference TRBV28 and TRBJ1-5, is DVKVTQSSRYLVKRTGEKVFLECVQDMDHENMFWYRQDPGLGLRLIYFSYDVKMKEKGDIPEGYSVSREKKERFSLILESASTNQTSMYLCASNLSGTGNQPQHFGDGTRLSIL.

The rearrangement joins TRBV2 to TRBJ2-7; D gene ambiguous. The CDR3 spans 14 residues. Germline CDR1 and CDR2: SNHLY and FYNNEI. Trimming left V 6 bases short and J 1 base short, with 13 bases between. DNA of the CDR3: TGTGCCAGCAGCCTTGAACAGTTATCCTACGAGCAGTACTTC. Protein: CASSLEQLSYEQYF.

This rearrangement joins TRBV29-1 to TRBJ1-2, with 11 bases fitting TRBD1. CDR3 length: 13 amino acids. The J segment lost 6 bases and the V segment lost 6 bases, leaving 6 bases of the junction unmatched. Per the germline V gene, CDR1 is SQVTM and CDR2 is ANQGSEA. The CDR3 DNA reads TGCAGCGTCCCGGGACAGGGGGTTCATGGCTACACCTTC. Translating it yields CSVPGQGVHGYTF.